The 5 T cell receptor beta chains given below trace back to one sample, sequenced in a study of T cell changes during pregnancy in multiple sclerosis. Assay used: immunoSEQ multiplex PCR; TCRdb lists only in-frame clones, some missing. This table has 74,000 or so clones, more than 80% appearing once. The sequenced sample was CD4+ T cells from peripheral blood mononuclear cells, obtained before pregnancy. The receptors here all came from a female donor with multiple sclerosis, enrolled in a pregnancy study.

The chain combines TRBV29-1 with TRBJ1-2; D uncertain. Germline loops: CDR1 SQVTM, CDR2 ANQGSEA. V was trimmed by 4 bases and J by 5 bases, leaving 11 bases between them. This CDR3 region has 12 residues. CDR3 in DNA: TGCAGCGTTGGCGGCGGGTCGTATGGCTACACCTTC. Translating it yields CSVGGGSYGYTF.

The rearrangement links TRBV5-4 to TRBJ1-2, with D tentatively TRBD1 (5 bases). Germline-derived CDR1 and CDR2 are SGHNT and YYREEE (reference sequence). The CDR3 sequence is 14 residues long. V was shortened by 6 bases and J by 4 bases, with 16 bases between the two germline ends. In DNA, the CDR3 is TGTGCCAGCAACACGGGGGGTAGAACCTATGGCTACACCTTC. This encodes CASNTGGRTYGYTF. Filled out from reference TRBV5-4 and TRBJ1-2, the complete variable domain reads ETGVTQSPTHLIKTRGQQVTLRCSSQSGHNTVSWYQQALGQGPQFIFQYYREEENGRGNFPPRFSGLQFPNYSSELNVNALELDDSALYLCASNTGGRTYGYTFGSGTRLTVV.

This rearrangement joins TRBV5-5 to TRBJ2-7; tentative D call: TRBD1 (6 bases). CDR3 size: 15 residues. Germline values: CDR1 SGHKS, CDR2 YYEKEE (reference sequence). V was clipped by 4 bases and J by 3 bases, with 17 bases between them. The DNA for the CDR3 is TGTGCCAGCAGCCTAAGCCCCGGACAGAGCTACGAGCAGTACTTC. Protein product: CASSLSPGQSYEQYF.

V usage is TRBV6-5 and J usage is TRBJ2-1, with TRBD2 as a possible D gene (5 bases). CDR3 length: 12 residues. The germline V gene has CDR1 MNHEY and CDR2 SVGAGI. Trimming took off 2 bases at V and 9 bases at J, with 8 bases between the two ends. CDR3 region: CASSYGSREQFF. The CDR3, as DNA: TGTGCCAGCAGTTACGGGAGTCGTGAGCAGTTCTTC.

The rearrangement links TRBV11-1 to TRBJ2-2, with 7 bases aligning to TRBD2. CDR3 length: 16 amino acids. Germline assignment: CDR1 SGHAT and CDR2 FQDESV (reference sequence). J was trimmed by 8 bases and V by 3 bases; bases with no gene match: 12. The CDR3 sequence is CASSLGLAEPRGELFF. DNA of the CDR3: TGTGCCAGCAGCTTGGGCCTAGCGGAGCCTAGGGGGGAGCTGTTTTTT.